These 10 T cell receptor beta chains came from one sample sequenced in a study of post-analysis software for immune sequencing data. What these receptors recognize is not known. Study outcomes and limitations: Patients showed TRBV5-6, TRBV5-1 and TRBV20-1 among a handful of TRBV segments more frequent than in controls.

TCR beta libraries were prepared from cDNA with unique molecular identifiers. TCRdb analysed the PCR reads with MiXCR anew, one entry per CDR3 protein. The sample gives almost 700,000 distinct CDR3 sequences, more than 50% of which show up once; about 11% is in the top ten. The sequencing sample was made of blood. These receptors originate from a girl aged 2 to 10 with multiple sclerosis.

The rearrangement uses TRBV12-3 or TRBV12-4 and TRBJ1-1; no reliable D call. This CDR3 region has 12 residues. Trimming removed 1 base at V and 7 bases at J, with 7 bases between. CDR3 in amino acids: CASSLVRGEAFF. In DNA, the CDR3 is TGTGCCAGCAGTTTAGTCCGGGGTGAAGCTTTCTTT.

This clonotype was seen once. The rearrangement joins TRBV5-1 to TRBJ2-3, with TRBD1 matching over 9 bases. J gave up 3 bases and V 4 bases, and 6 bases lay outside the gene matches. CDR1 SGHRS and CDR2 YFSETQ come from the germline V gene. The CDR3 spans 15 residues. The CDR3 region has the DNA TGCGCCAGCAGCAAGGGGACAGGGAGGACAGATACGCAGTATTTT. It codes for CASSKGTGRTDTQYF. Based on the CDR3 plus reference TRBV5-1 and TRBJ2-3, the full variable domain is KAGVTQTPRYLIKTRGQQVTLSCSPISGHRSVSWYQQTPGQGLQFLFEYFSETQRNKGNFPGRFSGRQFSNSRSEMNVSTLELGDSALYLCASSKGTGRTDTQYFGPGTRLTVL.

The gene calls are TRBV6-2 or TRBV6-3 and TRBJ2-5; 7 bases match TRBD2. The CDR3 has 16 residues. Unmatched junction bases numbered 14, after V lost 5 bases and J lost 5 bases. CDR1 and CDR2 from the germline V gene are MNHEY and SVGEGT. The DNA of the CDR3 is TGTGCCAGCAGTCCTCTCACGAGCGGGATGGGTGAGACCCAGTACTTC. This sequence encodes CASSPLTSGMGETQYF.

The chain links TRBV27 to TRBJ2-3, with D uncertain. Trimming shortened V by 5 bases and J by 2 bases, and 17 bases separated the two germline ends. The germline V gene encodes CDR1 MNHEY and CDR2 SMNVEV (reference sequence). This CDR3 comprises 16 residues. CDR3 amino acids: CASSPRSNAFTDTQYF. Written as DNA, the CDR3 is TGTGCCAGCAGTCCCCGCTCCAATGCGTTCACAGATACGCAGTATTTT.

This clonotype was detected a few times. The chain is built from TRBV2 and TRBJ2-5; no clear D gene. This CDR3 is 13 amino acids long. Between the trimmed V and J ends, which lost 2 bases and 3 bases, there was a span of 7 bases. Germline V gene lookup returns CDR1 SNHLY and CDR2 FYNNEI. This CDR3 reads CASSEHLKETQYF. The CDR3 nucleotides read TGTGCCAGCAGTGAACACCTAAAAGAGACCCAGTACTTC.

Written as DNA, the CDR3 is TGCGCCAGCAGTAAAACAGGGGGAACAAATGAGCAGTTCTTC. Protein: CASSKTGGTNEQFF. The V call is TRBV10-1, the J call TRBJ2-1; 8 bases are a match to TRBD1. Germline V gene sequence: CDR1 WNHNN, CDR2 SYGVQD (reference sequence). Losses at the gene ends were 5 bases for V and 7 bases for J; bases not matched to a gene: 7. CDR3 length equals 14 residues.

The chain is built from TRBV6-1 and TRBJ2-1; 10 positions match TRBD1. Germline lookup yields CDR1 MNHNS and CDR2 SASEGT. The CDR3 sequence is 14 residues long. The J segment lost 8 bases and the V segment lost 2 bases, leaving 3 bases of the junction unmatched. DNA for the CDR3: TGTGCCAGCAGTGAACCGACAGGGGGCGATGAGCAGTTCTTC. Protein product: CASSEPTGGDEQFF.

The V gene is TRBV11-2, the J gene TRBJ1-1; the D gene is possibly TRBD1 (6 bases). The CDR3 runs to 15 residues. Looked up from germline, CDR1 is SGHAT and CDR2 is FQNNGV. Trimming took 5 bases from V and 0 from J, leaving 13 bases between them. In DNA, the CDR3 is TGTGCCAGCAGCGAAAACCAGGGGTTGAACACTGAAGCTTTCTTT. Residues: CASSENQGLNTEAFF. The entire variable domain, with the rest obtained from reference TRBV11-2 and TRBJ1-1, is as follows: EAGVAQSPRYKIIEKRQSVAFWCNPISGHATLYWYQQILGQGPKLLIQFQNNGVVDDSQLPKDRFSAERLKGVDSTLKIQPAKLEDSAVYLCASSENQGLNTEAFFGQGTRLTVV.

V and J are TRBV10-3 and TRBJ2-7, with TRBD1 matching 10 bases. CDR1 is ENHRY, CDR2 SYGVKD, per germline. This CDR3 has 15 amino acids. With 6 bases clipped from V and 2 bases from J, the junction kept 7 bases outside the gene matches. DNA for the CDR3: TGTGCCATCAGGAAGACCGGGACAGGGGCCTACGAGCAGTACTTC. This gives the protein CAIRKTGTGAYEQYF.

Regarding this clonotype: Its ends do not fully match the called genes, so a read error is possible. This chain joins TRBV7-8 and TRBJ1-6, with D perhaps matching TRBD1 (5 bases). The CDR3 consists of 16 residues. Germline values: CDR1 SGHVS, CDR2 FQNEAQ. CDR3 nucleotides: TGTGCCAGCAGCATAGCGGGGGGCTCCTATAATTCACCCCTCCACTTT. Translation gives CASSIAGGSYNSPLHF. Drawing the rest from reference TRBV7-8 and TRBJ1-6, the complete variable domain is GAGVSQSPRYKVAKRGQDVALRCDPISGHVSLFWYQQALGQGPEFLTYFQNEAQLDKSGLPSDRFFAERPEGSVSTLKIQRTQQEDSAVYLCASSIAGGSYNSPLHFGNGTRLTVT.